What follows are 2 T cell receptor beta chains derived from one specimen sequenced in a study of T cell repertoires in cytomegalovirus infection. These receptors have no identified antigens. MiXCR, run by TCRdb on the reads, gives a single entry per CDR3 protein. The sample holds approximately 910,000 distinct CDR3 sequences; approximately 30% are singletons and the top ten take roughly 13%. Here the sequenced sample was cultured CD8+ T cells from PBMCs, taken from culture after CMV antigen stimulation. These receptors all stem from a human donor in good health (CMV status not recorded). Some clones in this sample may be carry-over from other donors' samples.

This clonotype turned up a few times. The J gene is TRBJ2-7, the V gene TRBV7-9; D is unclear. The V gene's germline CDR1 is SEHNR and CDR2 FQNEAQ (reference sequence). CDR3 size: 14 residues. V lost 6 bases to trimming and J lost 1 base, with 13 bases between them. The CDR3 reads CASSPQNPSYEQYF. The CDR3 DNA sequence: TGTGCCAGCAGTCCACAAAATCCATCCTACGAGCAGTACTTC.

This clonotype was seen more than once but under ten times. This rearrangement joins TRBV29-1 to TRBJ1-1; D ambiguous. This CDR3 comprises 11 residues. The V end lost 4 bases, the J end lost 5 bases, and 8 bases lay between the germline ends. The germline CDR1 and CDR2 sequences are SQVTM and ANQGSEA. The CDR3 coding sequence is TGCAGCGTTGTCCCTCCAACTGAAGCTTTCTTT. Translated: CSVVPPTEAFF.